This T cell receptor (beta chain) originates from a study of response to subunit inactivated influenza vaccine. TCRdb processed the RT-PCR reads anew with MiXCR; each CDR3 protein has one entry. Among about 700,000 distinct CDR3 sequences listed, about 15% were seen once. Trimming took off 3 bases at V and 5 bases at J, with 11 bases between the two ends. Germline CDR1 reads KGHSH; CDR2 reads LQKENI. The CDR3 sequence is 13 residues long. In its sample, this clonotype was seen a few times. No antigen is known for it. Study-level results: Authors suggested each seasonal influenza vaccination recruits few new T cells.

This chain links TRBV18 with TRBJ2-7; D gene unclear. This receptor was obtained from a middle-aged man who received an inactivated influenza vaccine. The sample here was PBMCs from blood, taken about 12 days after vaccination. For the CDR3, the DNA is TGTGCCAGCTCACCCCGACTGGAGAACGAGCAGTACTTC. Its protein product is CASSPRLENEQYF.